These 16 T cell receptor beta chains came from one sample sequenced in a study of shared clonotypes between healthy human individuals. Libraries were prepared by immunoSEQ multiplex PCR; TCRdb keeps only in-frame clonotypes and omits some of them. The sample contains about 380,000 clones, just over 95% of which appear only once. Sequencing used memory CD8+ T cells sorted from blood. Subset of the sample: CD45RO+ cells pooled with CCR7-negative TemRA cells. The source of these receptors is a man aged 30-40 years in good health.

This chain links TRBV30 with TRBJ2-1; 15 bases fit TRBD2. CDR1 is GTSNPN, CDR2 SVGIG, per germline (reference sequence). This CDR3 spans 20 amino acids. With V trimmed by 3 bases and J by 1 base, 13 bases remained unmatched. CDR3 nucleotide sequence: TGTGCCTGGAGCGGGGAGTTAGGACTAGCGGGAGGGGGGTCCTACAATGAGCAGTTCTTC. It translates to CAWSGELGLAGGGSYNEQFF.

Here the CDR3 reads CSLRPQETQYF. The CDR3 DNA follows: TGCAGTCTCCGGCCGCAAGAGACCCAGTACTTC. The V gene is TRBV20-1, the J gene TRBJ2-5; D is unresolved. Germline CDR1 reads DFQATT; CDR2 reads SNEGSKA (reference sequence). This CDR3 is 11 amino acids long. V lost 8 bases and J lost 2, with 9 bases in between.

The rearrangement uses TRBV28 and TRBJ2-5, with D perhaps matching TRBD2 (5 bases). V was trimmed by 2 bases and J by 7 bases, leaving 8 bases between them. CDR1 MDHEN and CDR2 SYDVKM come from the germline V gene. This CDR3 is built from 12 residues. The DNA of the CDR3 is TGTGCCAGCAGTTTAGAGGGTGTGACCCAGTACTTC. Protein product: CASSLEGVTQYF.

The V call is TRBV19, the J call TRBJ2-3; 8 bases map to TRBD2. Germline V gives CDR1 LNHDA, CDR2 SQIVND (reference sequence). V was pared by 5 bases and J by 4 bases, with 11 bases of the junction left unmatched. The CDR3 covers 16 residues. CDR3 residues: CASSFRLSGSADTQYF. As DNA, the CDR3 is TGTGCCAGTAGTTTCCGACTAAGCGGGAGCGCAGATACGCAGTATTTT. The complete variable domain, with remaining parts taken from reference TRBV19 and TRBJ2-3, reads DGGITQSPKYLFRKEGQNVTLSCEQNLNHDAMYWYRQDPGQGLRLIYYSQIVNDFQKGDIAEGYSVSREKKESFPLTVTSAQKNPTAFYLCASSFRLSGSADTQYFGPGTRLTVL.

The genes are TRBV2 and TRBJ2-5; TRBD2 agrees at 10 bases. Germline V gene data show CDR1 as SNHLY and CDR2 as FYNNEI. Germline trimming cut 7 bases from V and 1 base from J; bases unmatched to any gene: 6. The length of the CDR3 is 15 residues. Here the CDR3 DNA reads TGTGCCAGCACCCGACTAGCGGGTTTCCAAGAGACCCAGTACTTC. This encodes CASTRLAGFQETQYF.

The V gene is TRBV5-1, the J gene TRBJ2-2, with 8 bases lining up with TRBD2. Germline CDR1 SGHRS, CDR2 YFSETQ. With V trimmed by 0 bases and J by 5 bases, 12 bases remained unmatched. The CDR3 extends over 18 amino acids. CDR3 DNA sequence: TGCGCCAGCAGCTTGGAGGGGCTAGCGGGTCTATTAACCGGGGAGCTGTTTTTT. Protein product: CASSLEGLAGLLTGELFF.

This chain joins TRBV6-5 and TRBJ1-2; D not certain. The CDR3 covers 13 residues. The V end was cut by 2 bases, the J end by 5 bases, with 9 bases between. Germline V lookup: CDR1 MNHEY, CDR2 SVGAGI. The CDR3 spells CASSYARGYGYTF. As DNA, the CDR3 is TGTGCCAGCAGTTACGCGAGAGGGTATGGCTACACCTTC.

The chain employs TRBV5-6 and TRBJ2-7, with TRBD2 matching 9 bases. Germline CDR1 SGHDT, CDR2 YYEEEE. CDR3 size: 17 residues. The V and J ends lost 0 bases and 6 bases, in that order; junction bases with no gene match: 13. In nucleotides, the CDR3 is TGTGCCAGCAGCTTGGTTAGCGGGAGAAGGAGGGTCTCCGAGCAGTACTTC. This gives the protein CASSLVSGRRRVSEQYF.

This clone was seen only a few times. V usage is TRBV30 and J usage is TRBJ1-2; 9 bases are a match to TRBD1. V was pared by 2 bases and J by 4 bases, with 8 bases of the junction left unmatched. This CDR3 spans 15 amino acids. CDR1 and CDR2 (germline): GTSNPN, SVGIG (reference sequence). The CDR3 spells CAWSSTGGRSYGYTF. The CDR3 DNA is TGTGCCTGGAGTTCGACAGGGGGGAGAAGCTATGGCTACACCTTC.

The chain uses TRBV25-1 and TRBJ1-2; TRBD1 is a possible D gene (6 bases). Trimming took 6 bases from V and 2 from J, leaving 10 bases between them. Per the germline V gene, CDR1 is MGHDK and CDR2 is SYGVNS. The CDR3 loop spans 13 amino acids. CDR3 residues: CASRDSSNYGYTF. CDR3 nucleotide sequence: TGTGCCAGCAGGGACAGTTCCAACTATGGCTACACCTTC.

The chain employs TRBV7-2 and TRBJ2-7; perhaps TRBD2 as D (5 bases). This CDR3 is built from 15 residues. V was pared by 2 bases and J by 1 base, with 12 bases between. CDR1 is SGHTA, CDR2 FQGNSA, per germline. The CDR3, as DNA: TGTGCCAGCAGCTTACGGCGGGCGTTATCCTACGAGCAGTACTTC. This gives the protein CASSLRRALSYEQYF.

The rearrangement links TRBV15 to TRBJ2-7; D is uncertain. The V gene's germline CDR1 is LNHNV and CDR2 YYDKDF (reference sequence). Trimming cost V 5 bases and J 3 bases, with 5 bases left between them. This CDR3 is built from 11 residues. The CDR3 DNA sequence: TGTGCCACCAGCGCCGGCTACGAGCAGTACTTC. Translated: CATSAGYEQYF.

The J gene is TRBJ2-1, the V gene TRBV9; no clear D gene. V was cut by 3 bases and J by 6 bases, with 7 bases left in between. CDR1 and CDR2 from the germline V gene are SGDLS and YYNGEE. The CDR3 contains 12 residues. The CDR3 protein is CASSARTNEQFF. In DNA, the CDR3 is TGTGCCAGCAGCGCCCGTACCAATGAGCAGTTCTTC. The full variable domain, completed using reference TRBV9 and TRBJ2-1, is DSGVTQTPKHLITATGQRVTLRCSPRSGDLSVYWYQQSLDQGLQFLIQYYNGEERAKGNILERFSAQQFPDLHSELNLSSLELGDSALYFCASSARTNEQFFGPGTRLTVL.

This chain joins TRBV6-1 and TRBJ2-3; D gene unclear. The CDR3 totals 13 residues. V lost 2 bases and J lost 6, with 9 bases in between. Germline V gives CDR1 MNHNS, CDR2 SASEGT. This chain's CDR3 is CASSESRVDTQYF. The CDR3 bases are TGTGCCAGCAGTGAATCTCGAGTCGATACGCAGTATTTT.

As to this clone: Other DNA sequences in the same sample also yield this CDR3. The rearrangement links TRBV28 to TRBJ2-6; D is ambiguous. Germline V lookup: CDR1 MDHEN, CDR2 SYDVKM. There are 13 residues in the CDR3. Trimming stripped 6 bases from V and 0 bases from J, with 3 bases between. DNA for the CDR3: TGTGCCAGCAGGAGCTCTGGGGCCAACGTCCTGACTTTC. Translated: CASRSSGANVLTF.

The V and J genes are TRBV6-1 and TRBJ1-2, with D unresolved. The CDR3 extends over 13 amino acids. Trimming cost V 4 bases and J 4 bases, with 10 bases left between them. CDR1 is MNHNS and CDR2 is SASEGT in the germline V gene. CDR3 protein: CASSVQQSYGYTF. The CDR3, as DNA: TGTGCCAGCAGTGTACAACAGTCCTATGGCTACACCTTC.